The next 28 T cell receptor beta chains were all read from a single sample in a study of OX40 agonist ivuxolimab in advanced cancers. Clones were sequenced by immunoSEQ multiplex PCR, and TCRdb holds only the in-frame ones, with some missing. The table shows about 58,000 clones, with over 75% occurring only once. The source material was CD4+ or CD8+ T cells sorted from blood, sampled in a trial of the OX40 agonist ivuxolimab. The receptors here all came from an adult with an advanced solid tumor such as melanoma, head and neck, liver or kidney cancer.

The DNA of the CDR3 is TGTGCCAGCAGCGACAGGTTCACTAATGAAAAACTGTTTTTT. It codes for CASSDRFTNEKLFF. This chain connects TRBV5-8 to TRBJ1-4; D is perhaps TRBD1 (6 bases). V was clipped by 4 bases and J by 2 bases, with 9 bases between them. The length of the CDR3 is 14 residues. The germline V gene has CDR1 SGHTS and CDR2 YDEGEE.

This chain joins TRBV10-3 and TRBJ2-5; D is uncertain. This CDR3 has 12 amino acids. The germline CDR1 and CDR2 sequences are ENHRY and SYGVKD. The V gene lost 0 bases and the J gene lost 5 bases, with 4 bases spanning the gap. The CDR3 nucleotides are TGTGCCATCAGTGAGTCTTGGGAGACCCAGTACTTC. Its translation is CAISESWETQYF.

The gene calls are TRBV4-2 and TRBJ2-2; the match to TRBD1 covers 10 bases. V lost 4 bases, J lost 5 bases, and 7 bases stayed unmatched. The CDR3 loop spans 16 amino acids. Germline assignment: CDR1 LGHNA and CDR2 YNFKEQ. CDR3 region: CASSLLTGGDTGELFF. CDR3 DNA sequence: TGTGCCAGCAGCCTCTTGACAGGGGGCGATACCGGGGAGCTGTTTTTT.

This clone has just a few counts. The chain is built from TRBV29-1 and TRBJ1-1, with 10 bases matching TRBD1. The germline V gene encodes CDR1 SQVTM and CDR2 ANQGSEA. J lost 4 bases, V lost 5 bases, and 7 bases had no gene match. The CDR3 has 14 amino acids. The CDR3 spells CSVLKTGGSTEAFF. CDR3 nucleotide sequence: TGCAGCGTTCTGAAGACAGGGGGCTCCACTGAAGCTTTCTTT. Based on the CDR3 plus reference TRBV29-1 and TRBJ1-1, the full variable domain is SAVISQKPSRDICQRGTSLTIQCQVDSQVTMMFWYRQQPGQSLTLIATANQGSEATYESGFVIDKFPISRPNLTFSTLTVSNMSPEDSSIYLCSVLKTGGSTEAFFGQGTRLTVV.

The rearrangement uses TRBV5-1 and TRBJ1-1; TRBD1 aligns across 9 bases. The CDR3 totals 14 residues. Germline V gene sequence: CDR1 SGHRS, CDR2 YFSETQ. V was pared by 3 bases and J by 4 bases, with 4 bases of the junction left unmatched. CDR3: CASSSRDRATEAFF. The DNA for the CDR3 is TGCGCCAGCAGCTCTCGGGACAGGGCCACTGAAGCTTTCTTT.

The chain carries TRBV9 and TRBJ2-3; D is ambiguous. The CDR3 runs 15 residues. Germline CDR1 and CDR2: SGDLS and YYNGEE. Trimming removed 0 bases at V and 3 bases at J, with 11 bases between. The CDR3 reads CASSVGVIGTDTQYF. In DNA form, the CDR3 reads TGTGCCAGCAGCGTAGGAGTAATCGGGACAGATACGCAGTATTTT.

This clone was recorded once. The rearrangement links TRBV5-1 to TRBJ2-3; D might be TRBD2 (6 bases). V lost 5 bases and J 0 bases, leaving 10 bases between the germline ends. The V gene's germline CDR1 is SGHRS and CDR2 YFSETQ. This CDR3 is 14 amino acids long. CDR3 coding DNA: TGCGCCAGCAGTCCGGGGACTAGCACAGATACGCAGTATTTT. It encodes CASSPGTSTDTQYF.

This clone was found once. The chain combines TRBV5-1 with TRBJ2-7, with 7 bases fitting TRBD1. The CDR3 has 14 amino acids. With V trimmed by 4 bases and J by 3 bases, 7 bases remained unmatched. Germline assignment: CDR1 SGHRS and CDR2 YFSETQ. The CDR3 DNA reads as TGCGCCAGCAGCCCACGACAGGGCGACTACGAGCAGTACTTC. Protein product: CASSPRQGDYEQYF.

In the case of this clone: Other DNA sequences in the same sample also yield this CDR3. Written as DNA, the CDR3 is TGTGCCAGCAGCGTAGAGGGGGATGAGCAGTTCTTC. As protein: CASSVEGDEQFF. This rearrangement joins TRBV9 to TRBJ2-1, with D tentatively TRBD1 (6 bases). Between the trimmed V and J ends, which lost 0 bases and 8 bases, there was a span of 6 bases. The germline V gene encodes CDR1 SGDLS and CDR2 YYNGEE. This CDR3 region has 12 residues.

The chain recombines TRBV30 with TRBJ1-5; tentative D call: TRBD1 (6 bases). The V end lost 2 bases, the J end lost 2 bases, and 16 bases lay between the germline ends. CDR1 and CDR2 (germline): GTSNPN, SVGIG (reference sequence). This CDR3 has 16 amino acids. The CDR3 DNA reads as TGTGCCTGGAGTTCCCGGGGGGGGCAGGGCAATCAGCCCCAGCATTTT. Protein product: CAWSSRGGQGNQPQHF. Looking up the rest from reference TRBV30 and TRBJ1-5 gives the full variable domain: SQTIHQWPATLVQPVGSPLSLECTVEGTSNPNLYWYRQAAGRGLQLLFYSVGIGQISSEVPQNLSASRPQDRQFILSSKKLLLSDSGFYLCAWSSRGGQGNQPQHFGDGTRLSIL.

CDR3 region: CASSKGVGGPGELFF. The CDR3 DNA reads TGTGCCAGCAGTAAAGGAGTGGGGGGCCCCGGGGAGCTGTTTTTT. The chain is built from TRBV6-6 and TRBJ2-2; D might be TRBD1 or TRBD2, each matching 6 bases. CDR1 and CDR2 (germline): MNHNY, SVGAGI (reference sequence). The CDR3 is 15 residues long. The V end lost 5 bases, the J end lost 6 bases, and 16 bases lay between the germline ends.

This chain joins TRBV20-1 and TRBJ2-5, with TRBD2 identical over 7 bases. CDR3 length equals 11 residues. CDR1 and CDR2 (germline): DFQATT, SNEGSKA (reference sequence). CDR3 in amino acids: CSFGEGETQYF. The CDR3 DNA reads as TGCAGCTTCGGGGAGGGAGAGACCCAGTACTTC.

The chain is built from TRBV19 and TRBJ2-2, with a possible D match to TRBD2 (5 bases). V was shortened by 6 bases and J by 1 base, with 15 bases between the two germline ends. In germline, CDR1 is LNHDA, CDR2 SQIVND (reference sequence). CDR3 length: 16 amino acids. DNA for the CDR3: TGTGCCAGTAGACAAAACCGGGATTTGAACACCGGGGAGCTGTTTTTT. Its translation: CASRQNRDLNTGELFF. The variable domain in full, with the rest retrieved from reference TRBV19 and TRBJ2-2, is DGGITQSPKYLFRKEGQNVTLSCEQNLNHDAMYWYRQDPGQGLRLIYYSQIVNDFQKGDIAEGYSVSREKKESFPLTVTSAQKNPTAFYLCASRQNRDLNTGELFFGEGSRLTVL.

This clone was picked up a small number of times. The rearrangement joins TRBV28 to TRBJ1-1, with D perhaps TRBD1 (6 bases). V lost 3 bases and J lost 9, with 11 bases in between. This CDR3 spans 12 amino acids. The germline V gene encodes CDR1 MDHEN and CDR2 SYDVKM. This chain's CDR3 is CASSFSDRKAFF. In DNA, the CDR3 is TGTGCCAGCAGTTTTTCCGACAGGAAAGCTTTCTTT.

This clone has just one count. The genes are TRBV4-1 and TRBJ2-5; 10 nucleotides match TRBD1. Germline V gene lookup returns CDR1 MGHRA and CDR2 YSYEKL. J gave up 6 bases and V 0 bases, and 4 bases lay outside the gene matches. The length of the CDR3 is 15 residues. CDR3 residues: CASSQEWDRGKTQYF. The CDR3 region has the DNA TGCGCCAGCAGCCAAGAGTGGGACAGGGGAAAGACCCAGTACTTC.

This chain links TRBV7-2 with TRBJ2-7, with D maybe TRBD2 (6 bases). CDR1 is SGHTA, CDR2 FQGNSA, per germline. The CDR3 is made up of 14 amino acids. V was shortened by 0 bases and J by 3 bases, with 9 bases between the two germline ends. Written as DNA, the CDR3 is TGTGCCAGCAGCTTAGCGGGAGGTAACTACGAGCAGTACTTC. Encoded protein: CASSLAGGNYEQYF.

The chain joins TRBV2 to TRBJ1-3; the D gene is possibly TRBD1 (5 bases). The CDR3 runs 14 residues. Germline V gene lookup returns CDR1 SNHLY and CDR2 FYNNEI. Trimming pared 7 bases from V and 0 bases from J, leaving 10 bases between. The CDR3, as DNA: TGTGCCAGCACCATTGACAGCTCTGGAAACACCATATATTTT. This gives the protein CASTIDSSGNTIYF.

This chain connects TRBV27 to TRBJ2-3; 9 bases agree with TRBD2. Germline CDR1 reads MNHEY; CDR2 reads SMNVEV (reference sequence). This CDR3 region has 19 residues. With 1 base clipped from V and 2 bases from J, the junction kept 13 bases outside the gene matches. CDR3 in DNA: TGTGCCAGCAGTTTATTCCCCCCCACTAGCGGGCGTCTCACAGATACGCAGTATTTT. Its protein is CASSLFPPTSGRLTDTQYF.

V gene TRBV29-1 combines with J gene TRBJ2-1, with 9 bases that match TRBD2. J was trimmed by 0 bases and V by 0 bases; bases with no gene match: 3. CDR3 size: 16 residues. Germline values: CDR1 SQVTM, CDR2 ANQGSEA. CDR3 in amino acids: CSVEENSGSSYNEQFF. The CDR3 DNA sequence: TGCAGCGTTGAAGAAAATAGCGGGAGCTCCTACAATGAGCAGTTCTTC.

The CDR3 reads CASSGGISTDTQYF. For the CDR3, the DNA is TGTGCCAGCAGTGGAGGGATAAGCACAGATACGCAGTATTTT. The chain recombines TRBV2 with TRBJ2-3, with D perhaps matching TRBD2 (5 bases). The V end lost 4 bases, the J end lost 0 bases, and 8 bases lay between the germline ends. The germline CDR1 and CDR2 sequences are SNHLY and FYNNEI. This CDR3 contains 14 residues.

This chain links TRBV6-6 with TRBJ1-2, with D uncertain. V lost 2 bases to trimming and J lost 4 bases, with 14 bases between them. The CDR3 sequence is 15 residues long. Germline loops: CDR1 MNHNY, CDR2 SVGAGI (reference sequence). The DNA for the CDR3 is TGTGCCAGCAGTTACGGGCAACCGGGCTTCTATGGCTACACCTTC. Translation: CASSYGQPGFYGYTF.

The rearrangement links TRBV2 to TRBJ1-4, with TRBD1 identical over 8 bases. Germline values: CDR1 SNHLY, CDR2 FYNNEI. This CDR3 has 15 amino acids. J lost 2 bases, V lost 5 bases, and 4 bases had no gene match. The CDR3 sequence: CASSRQGFTNEKLFF. The CDR3 DNA follows: TGTGCCAGCAGTCGACAGGGGTTCACTAATGAAAAACTGTTTTTT.

The rearrangement links TRBV7-6 to TRBJ2-5; D gene uncertain. V shed 0 bases and J shed 5 bases, with 7 bases lying between them. The CDR3 loop spans 13 amino acids. Germline CDR1 reads SGHVS; CDR2 reads FNYEAQ. The CDR3 nucleotides read TGTGCCAGCAGCTTAGCGATTGGTGAGACCCAGTACTTC. It encodes CASSLAIGETQYF.

The V and J genes are TRBV28 and TRBJ1-4, with 8 bases lining up with TRBD1. J lost 0 bases, V lost 6 bases, and 3 bases had no gene match. Germline loops: CDR1 MDHEN, CDR2 SYDVKM. The CDR3 runs to 15 residues. The CDR3 DNA sequence: TGTGCCAGCAGGGCAGGGGGCGCAACTAATGAAAAACTGTTTTTT. As protein: CASRAGGATNEKLFF.

J is TRBJ2-2 and V is TRBV7-6, with TRBD1 matching over 9 bases. Germline assignment: CDR1 SGHVS and CDR2 FNYEAQ. There are 16 residues in the CDR3. J lost 5 bases, V lost 5 bases, and 9 bases had no gene match. In DNA, the CDR3 is TGTGCCAGCAGCCCAAGCACAGGGGGCTATACCGGGGAGCTGTTTTTT. This encodes CASSPSTGGYTGELFF.

The CDR3 DNA reads TGTGCCTGGAGTGTATTCGGGAGGATTGATCGGTTCTTC. Translated: CAWSVFGRIDRFF. The V call is TRBV30, the J call TRBJ2-1; 7 bases align to TRBD2. There are 13 residues in the CDR3. V trimming: 0 bases; J trimming: 15 bases; junction bases outside the gene matches: 11. Germline V gene lookup returns CDR1 GTSNPN and CDR2 SVGIG (reference sequence).

V gene TRBV29-1 combines with J gene TRBJ2-1; D remains unclear. From germline, CDR1 is SQVTM and CDR2 ANQGSEA. The CDR3 loop spans 11 amino acids. Trimming shortened V by 7 bases and J by 1 base, and 5 bases separated the two germline ends. Here the CDR3 reads CSGVSYNEQFF. CDR3 nucleotides: TGCAGCGGGGTGTCCTACAATGAGCAGTTCTTC.

The CDR3 region is CASSLGQLNQPQHF. The CDR3 region has the DNA TGTGCCAGCAGCCTGGGACAGCTCAATCAGCCCCAGCATTTT. This chain joins TRBV5-6 and TRBJ1-5; 7 bases agree with TRBD1. Germline V CDR1 and CDR2: SGHDT, YYEEEE. V trimming: 4 bases; J trimming: 3 bases; junction bases outside the gene matches: 4. This CDR3 has 14 residues.